Many counts were recorded for the clone carrying this T cell receptor (beta chain). The sample belongs to a study of T cells in Graves' hyperthyroidism and ophthalmopathy. Active moderate-to-severe ophthalmopathy, Clinical Activity Score at least 3, NOSPECS at least 4, under 3 months' duration. Uncontrolled infection, other autoimmune disease, pregnancy or lactation barred patients from enrollment. The CDR3 covers 24 residues. The germline CDR1 and CDR2 sequences are MDHEN and SYDVKM. Trimming shortened V by 7 bases and J by 0 bases, and 42 bases separated the two germline ends. RNA transcripts served as the template for amplifying TCR beta CDR3 regions. First-round RT-PCR targeting the TCR CDR3 was performed with the HTBI primer set. TCRdb ran MiXCR on the multiplex PCR reads and lists one entry per CDR3 protein. The repertoire holds approximately 600,000 distinct CDR3 sequences, with around 20% as singletons.

The chain is built from TRBV28 and TRBJ2-5; tentatively, D is TRBD2 (6 bases). The clonotype originates from a man in his thirties or forties with Graves' ophthalmopathy. Sequenced material: blood. The CDR3 DNA sequence: TGTGCCAGCACCCCCAGGTGGGCGGGACGGACCCGAATCTCTACCCGGCGCGACCAAGAGACCCAGTACTTC. Residues: CASTPRWAGRTRISTRRDQETQYF. The complete variable domain, with remaining parts taken from reference TRBV28 and TRBJ2-5, reads DVKVTQSSRYLVKRTGEKVFLECVQDMDHENMFWYRQDPGLGLRLIYFSYDVKMKEKGDIPEGYSVSREKKERFSLILESASTNQTSMYLCASTPRWAGRTRISTRRDQETQYFGPGTRLLVL.